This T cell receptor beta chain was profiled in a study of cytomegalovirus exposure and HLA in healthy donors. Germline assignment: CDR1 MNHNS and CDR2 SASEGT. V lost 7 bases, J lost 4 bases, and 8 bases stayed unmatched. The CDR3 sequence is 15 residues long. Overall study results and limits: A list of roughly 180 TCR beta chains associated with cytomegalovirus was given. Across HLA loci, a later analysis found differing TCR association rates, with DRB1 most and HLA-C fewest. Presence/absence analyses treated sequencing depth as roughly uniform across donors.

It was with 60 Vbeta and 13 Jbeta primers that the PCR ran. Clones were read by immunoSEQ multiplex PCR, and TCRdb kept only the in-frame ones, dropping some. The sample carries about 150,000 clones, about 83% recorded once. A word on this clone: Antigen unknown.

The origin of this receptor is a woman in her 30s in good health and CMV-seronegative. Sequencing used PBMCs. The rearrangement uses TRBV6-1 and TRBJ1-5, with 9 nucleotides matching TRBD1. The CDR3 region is CASIEGQGTNQPQHF. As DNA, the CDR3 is TGTGCCAGCATCGAGGGACAGGGTACAAATCAGCCCCAGCATTTT.